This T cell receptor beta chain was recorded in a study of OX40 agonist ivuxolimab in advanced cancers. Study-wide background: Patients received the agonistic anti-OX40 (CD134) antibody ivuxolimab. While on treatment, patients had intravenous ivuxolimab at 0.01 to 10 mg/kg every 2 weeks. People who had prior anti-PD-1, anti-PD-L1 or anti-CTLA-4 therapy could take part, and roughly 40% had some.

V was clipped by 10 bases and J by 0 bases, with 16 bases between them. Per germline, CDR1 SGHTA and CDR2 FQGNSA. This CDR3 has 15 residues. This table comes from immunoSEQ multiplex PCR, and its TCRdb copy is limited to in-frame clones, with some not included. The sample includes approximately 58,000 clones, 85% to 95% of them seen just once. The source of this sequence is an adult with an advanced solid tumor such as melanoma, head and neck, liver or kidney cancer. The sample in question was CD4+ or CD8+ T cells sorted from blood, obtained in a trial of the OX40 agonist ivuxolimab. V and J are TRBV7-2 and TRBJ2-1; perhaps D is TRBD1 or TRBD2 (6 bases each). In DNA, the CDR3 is TGTGCCACCTCGAATTCGGGGGCCTCCTACAATGAGCAGTTCTTC. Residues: CATSNSGASYNEQFF. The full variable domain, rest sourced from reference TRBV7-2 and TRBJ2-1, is GAGVSQSPSNKVTEKGKDVELRCDPISGHTALYWYRQSLGQGLEFLIYFQGNSAPDKSGLPSDRFSAERTGGSVSTLTIQRTQQEDSAVYLCATSNSGASYNEQFFGPGTRLTVL.